Listed here are 24 T cell receptor beta chains from one sample, sequenced in a study of T cells after posttransplantation cyclophosphamide. TCRdb's table, derived via immunoSEQ multiplex PCR, lists solely in-frame clones and lacks some. This repertoire shows tens of thousands of clones, just under 95% found once; its top ten account for about 3%. Sequencing was carried out using PBMCs. All receptors derive from a woman in her twenties or thirties in good health and a related stem cell transplant donor.

The V call is TRBV4-1, the J call TRBJ2-3; 10 nucleotides line up with TRBD2. CDR1 and CDR2 from the germline V gene are MGHRA and YSYEKL. Unmatched junction bases numbered 12, after V lost 5 bases and J lost 7 bases. The CDR3 consists of 16 residues. The CDR3 reads CASSGPRASGSHTQYF. The CDR3 DNA follows: TGCGCCAGCAGCGGACCCCGGGCTAGCGGGAGCCATACGCAGTATTTT.

This chain joins TRBV7-8 and TRBJ2-5; TRBD1 agrees at 8 bases. Germline lookup yields CDR1 SGHVS and CDR2 FQNEAQ. This CDR3 has 15 residues. Trimming removed 4 bases from V and 8 bases from J; junction bases left unmatched: 12. The CDR3 nucleotides are TGTGCCAGCAGCTACCCGACAGGGGCAAGAGGTACCCAGTACTTC. It encodes CASSYPTGARGTQYF. Filled out from reference TRBV7-8 and TRBJ2-5, the complete variable domain reads GAGVSQSPRYKVAKRGQDVALRCDPISGHVSLFWYQQALGQGPEFLTYFQNEAQLDKSGLPSDRFFAERPEGSVSTLKIQRTQQEDSAVYLCASSYPTGARGTQYFGPGTRLLVL.

The chain links TRBV6-5 to TRBJ1-5; no reliable D call. Germline lookup yields CDR1 MNHEY and CDR2 SVGAGI. The CDR3 loop spans 13 amino acids. Between the trimmed V and J ends, which lost 0 bases and 5 bases, there was a span of 5 bases. CDR3 sequence (DNA): TGTGCCAGCAGTTACTCGGCCGATCAGCCCCAGCATTTT. The encoded protein is CASSYSADQPQHF.

The chain couples TRBV7-2 to TRBJ2-2, with a weak D call TRBD2 (5 bases). This CDR3 comprises 13 residues. V lost 6 bases to trimming and J lost 5 bases, with 10 bases between them. Per the germline V gene, CDR1 is SGHTA and CDR2 is FQGNSA. The CDR3 here is CASRWTLTGELFF. DNA of the CDR3: TGTGCCAGCAGATGGACTCTGACCGGGGAGCTGTTTTTT.

This clone was counted between two and nine times. The chain combines TRBV28 with TRBJ2-5; 9 bases fit TRBD1. V shed 5 bases and J 4 bases; nucleotides not matched to a gene: 14. The germline gives CDR1 MDHEN, CDR2 SYDVKM. The CDR3 is 17 residues long. CDR3: CASSRLTGTGKAETQYF. CDR3 nucleotides: TGTGCCAGCAGTCGTCTAACCGGGACAGGGAAAGCAGAGACCCAGTACTTC.

By proportion, this clone is medium-sized. The chain employs TRBV5-8 and TRBJ1-1; D not certain. Germline values: CDR1 SGHTS, CDR2 YDEGEE. CDR3 length equals 11 residues. Deletions cut 7 bases from V and 8 bases from J, with 12 bases between. CDR3: CASAPLPEAFF. The DNA of the CDR3 is TGTGCCAGCGCACCTCTCCCCGAAGCTTTCTTT.

V is TRBV19 and J is TRBJ1-2, with D possibly TRBD1 on 6 matching bases. This CDR3 comprises 14 residues. Germline V gives CDR1 LNHDA, CDR2 SQIVND (reference sequence). The V end lost 6 bases, the J end lost 2 bases, and 13 bases lay between the germline ends. The CDR3 reads CASREGGENYGYTF. CDR3 DNA: TGTGCCAGTAGAGAAGGGGGAGAAAACTATGGCTACACCTTC. The full variable domain, with the rest looked up from reference TRBV19 and TRBJ1-2, is DGGITQSPKYLFRKEGQNVTLSCEQNLNHDAMYWYRQDPGQGLRLIYYSQIVNDFQKGDIAEGYSVSREKKESFPLTVTSAQKNPTAFYLCASREGGENYGYTFGSGTRLTVV.

V and J are TRBV5-1 and TRBJ2-1, with 8 bases matching TRBD1. V was clipped by 2 bases and J by 6 bases; unmatched bases: 4. Germline V gives CDR1 SGHRS, CDR2 YFSETQ. The CDR3 covers 14 residues. The CDR3 nucleotides are TGCGCCAGCAGCTTTATTACAGGGGGCAATGAGCAGTTCTTC. Protein sequence: CASSFITGGNEQFF.

The chain couples TRBV6-6 to TRBJ2-7, with TRBD2 as a possible D gene (7 bases). The germline V gene has CDR1 MNHNY and CDR2 SVGAGI (reference sequence). The CDR3 consists of 14 residues. V dropped 6 bases and J dropped 3 bases, with 15 bases sitting between them. The DNA for the CDR3 is TGTGCCAGCAGGGACCCAGGGGAGGGCTACGAGCAGTACTTC. It translates to CASRDPGEGYEQYF.

The gene calls are TRBV11-2 and TRBJ2-5, with 8 bases that match TRBD1. The CDR3 loop spans 17 amino acids. Germline V gene lookup returns CDR1 SGHAT and CDR2 FQNNGV. The V and J ends lost 3 bases and 2 bases, in that order; junction bases with no gene match: 11. The CDR3 DNA reads TGTGCCAGCAGCTTCCCTTTCGACAGGGGTCCTCAAGAGACCCAGTACTTC. Its protein is CASSFPFDRGPQETQYF.

The chain links TRBV5-4 to TRBJ1-1; perhaps TRBD1 as D (6 bases). Trimming left V 4 bases short and J 0 bases short, with 16 bases between. Germline V CDR1 and CDR2: SGHNT, YYREEE (reference sequence). The CDR3 has 16 amino acids. CDR3 amino acids: CASSPGTSTLNTEAFF. The CDR3 nucleotides are TGTGCCAGCAGCCCCGGGACAAGCACTTTGAACACTGAAGCTTTCTTT.

The chain joins TRBV11-1 to TRBJ1-2; TRBD1 might be the D (5 bases). CDR3 size: 13 residues. Trimming shortened V by 1 base and J by 7 bases, and 10 bases separated the two germline ends. From germline, CDR1 is SGHAT and CDR2 FQDESV (reference sequence). The CDR3 DNA follows: TGTGCCAGCAGCTTAGTCGGGACGGGTGGCTACACCTTC. Its protein product is CASSLVGTGGYTF.

In its sample, this clone was seen once. The chain employs TRBV7-2 and TRBJ1-1; D is undetermined. This CDR3 comprises 14 residues. Trimming stripped 0 bases from V and 1 base from J, with 6 bases between. From germline, CDR1 is SGHTA and CDR2 FQGNSA. In DNA form, the CDR3 reads TGTGCCAGCAGCTTAGCAGCTAGGAACACTGAAGCTTTCTTT. Translation gives CASSLAARNTEAFF.

CDR3 sequence: CASSPTGSETQYF. The CDR3 DNA sequence: TGTGCCAGCAGTCCTACAGGGTCGGAGACCCAGTACTTC. The rearrangement uses TRBV6-6 and TRBJ2-5; D perhaps matches TRBD1 (6 bases). The CDR3 length is 13 residues. Trimming pared 5 bases from V and 5 bases from J, leaving 12 bases between. CDR1 MNHNY and CDR2 SVGAGI come from the germline V gene (reference sequence).

This chain links TRBV19 with TRBJ2-7; 9 positions agree with TRBD1. After removal of 3 bases from V and 2 bases from J, the junction contained 5 bases not matched to a gene. The CDR3 has 15 amino acids. Germline assignment: CDR1 LNHDA and CDR2 SQIVND (reference sequence). CDR3 sequence (DNA): TGTGCCAGTAGTATCGGGACAGGGATACCCTACGAGCAGTACTTC. Protein product: CASSIGTGIPYEQYF.

The chain recombines TRBV5-4 with TRBJ2-7; 11 bases are a match to TRBD1. V lost 5 bases, J lost 3 bases, and 7 bases stayed unmatched. The germline V gene has CDR1 SGHNT and CDR2 YYREEE (reference sequence). The CDR3 totals 15 residues. The CDR3 protein is CASRTRTGGNYEQYF. The DNA of the CDR3 is TGTGCCAGCAGGACAAGGACAGGGGGCAACTACGAGCAGTACTTC.

The chain combines TRBV14 with TRBJ2-5, with TRBD2 matching 9 bases. CDR1 SGHDN and CDR2 FVKESK come from the germline V gene. V lost 4 bases, J lost 2 bases, and 11 bases stayed unmatched. The CDR3 spans 17 residues. For the CDR3, the DNA is TGTGCCAGCAGCCCGCCTATTCCTCTAGCGGGGCAAGAGACCCAGTACTTC. This encodes CASSPPIPLAGQETQYF. Full variable domain (outside the CDR3, taken from reference TRBV14 and TRBJ2-5): EAGVTQFPSHSVIEKGQTVTLRCDPISGHDNLYWYRRVMGKEIKFLLHFVKESKQDESGMPNNRFLAERTGGTYSTLKVQPAELEDSGVYFCASSPPIPLAGQETQYFGPGTRLLVL.

In its sample, this clone was seen once. The V call is TRBV4-2, the J call TRBJ1-5; D gene ambiguous. This CDR3 comprises 13 residues. Trimming stripped 2 bases from V and 5 bases from J, with 7 bases between. Germline V gene sequence: CDR1 LGHNA, CDR2 YNFKEQ. The CDR3 bases are TGTGCCAGCAGCCAAAACAGTGATCAGCCCCAGCATTTT. Protein sequence: CASSQNSDQPQHF.

The rearrangement links TRBV6-5 to TRBJ2-3, with 7 nucleotides matching TRBD1. V shed 6 bases, J shed 1 base, and the junction held 7 bases outside the gene matches. The CDR3 sequence is 15 residues long. The germline V gene encodes CDR1 MNHEY and CDR2 SVGAGI. DNA for the CDR3: TGTGCCAGCAGAATCGACGGACAGGGCACAGATACGCAGTATTTT. Translating gives CASRIDGQGTDTQYF.

This clone appeared a few times. The chain joins TRBV7-2 to TRBJ1-2; 7 nucleotides line up with TRBD1. CDR3 size: 16 residues. V lost 4 bases, J lost 4 bases, and 12 bases stayed unmatched. CDR1 SGHTA and CDR2 FQGNSA come from the germline V gene. The CDR3 sequence: CASSSRGEATGYGYTF. In DNA form, the CDR3 reads TGTGCCAGCAGCTCCAGGGGGGAAGCTACTGGCTATGGCTACACCTTC.

Only one count was recorded for this clone. The J gene is TRBJ1-6, the V gene TRBV10-3, with 8 bases aligning to TRBD1. V was pared by 2 bases and J by 5 bases, with 2 bases of the junction left unmatched. The CDR3 contains 15 residues. Per the germline V gene, CDR1 is ENHRY and CDR2 is SYGVKD. CDR3 sequence reads: CAISEATGDNSPLHF. Here the CDR3 DNA reads TGTGCCATCAGTGAGGCGACAGGGGATAATTCACCCCTCCACTTT.

V gene TRBV5-6 combines with J gene TRBJ1-6; no clear D. The CDR3 sequence is 17 residues long. Trimming pared 0 bases from V and 1 base from J, leaving 11 bases between. Germline V gene data show CDR1 as SGHDT and CDR2 as YYEEEE. The CDR3 region is CASSLAGFMSYNSPLHF. The CDR3 region has the DNA TGTGCCAGCAGCTTGGCGGGGTTTATGTCCTATAATTCACCCCTCCACTTT.

The J gene is TRBJ2-1, the V gene TRBV7-2; D may be TRBD1 (6 bases). CDR3 length: 16 residues. The germline V gene encodes CDR1 SGHTA and CDR2 FQGNSA. Trimming shortened V by 5 bases and J by 8 bases, and 22 bases separated the two germline ends. CDR3 sequence (DNA): TGTGCCAGCAGCCAAAATGCGGGCAGGGGTCTCGATGAGCAGTTCTTC. It translates to CASSQNAGRGLDEQFF.

The V and J genes are TRBV7-8 and TRBJ2-6; D remains ambiguous. CDR3 size: 13 residues. V was cut by 6 bases and J by 1 base, with 4 bases left in between. Germline V gene lookup returns CDR1 SGHVS and CDR2 FQNEAQ. The DNA for the CDR3 is TGTGCCAGCAGATCGTCTGGGGCCAACGTCCTGACTTTC. Amino acid sequence: CASRSSGANVLTF.